This TCR beta chain appears in the sequencing data of a study of blood T cell repertoires in COVID-19 (dated by TCRdb to the early 2020s). About the full investigation: Samples covering the acute and convalescent phases of COVID-19 were provided by collaborators in the United States, Italy and Spain. The material from the prospective study consisted of cDNA or gDNA derived from T cells, B-cell-depleted T cells, or PBMCs. Subjects who had been exposed to COVID-19, were actively infected with it, or had recovered from it provided the deeply sampled blood TCRbeta repertoires that made up the dataset. A freely available public database, intended as a resource for researchers studying the immune response to SARS-CoV-2, is where the repertoires were released. Samples came from the ongoing ImmuneRACE study (first 160 participants) plus 1,254 subjects from 6 global collaborators. A de-identified subject ID, COVID-19 status, age in years and sex were almost always included in the sample metadata. HLA class I and class II types, where available, came from metadata supplied by the sample provider rather than from assay-based typing. The investigation overall reported the following: How much clinical and demographic metadata was included differed by source and by participant, and the metadata was provided uncurated.

The CDR1 and CDR2 encoded by the germline V gene are SGHTA and FQGNSA. V and J lose 4 bases and 5 bases, and a span of 16 bases separates them. Inclusive of the bounding cysteine and phenylalanine, the CDR3 is 15 residues long. The entry retains the CDR3 DNA only, 45 bases that are in frame from base 1. Another Seattle source contributed samples from volunteer blood donors who had recovered from COVID-19. The collaborating institutions used their own protocols to collect whole blood in K2EDTA tubes. Collaborator samples were shipped for TCRbeta analysis as frozen whole blood, isolated PBMCs, or DNA extracted from either sample type. TCRbeta CDR3 regions were amplified from genomic DNA using the immunoSEQ Assay, a bias-controlled multiplex PCR. Concerning the study's data processing: The number of nucleated cells in each sample was estimated by amplification of reference gene primers within the assay. Sequence reads were collapsed and filtered to measure the absolute abundance of every unique TCRbeta CDR3 rearrangement. Productive Simpson clonality was computed per sample as the square root of Simpson's diversity index over productive rearrangements. The immuneACCESS repertoire file appears here via TCRdb, limited to in-frame rearrangements. These files lack a portion of the clones; in checked studies, under half of the deficit traces to unresolved V genes, and the cause of the others is not known. The V and J calls and clone size are taken from that table; D and trimming were inferred from the DNA. This sample gives some 250,000 clones in total; 70% to 90% of them show up just once. Around 2.9% of the sample rests with the top ten.

A remark on this clone: The target of this receptor is not known. No base quality information exists; no much larger clone differs at one position.

Here the chain combines TRBV7-2 and TRBJ2-3; 6 matching bases give a weak D call of TRBD1. The sequencing input was peripheral blood. The TCR was taken from a woman aged 25 to 45 who had recovered from COVID-19. The nucleotide sequence reads as follows: TGTGCCAGCAGCTCCGACAGGACCTGGATAGATACGCAGTATTTT. Translated, this gives CASSSDRTWIDTQYF.